These T cell receptor beta chains were read from a single sample in a study of early T cells in non-severe SARS-CoV-2 infection. TCRdb called the 5' RACE reads again in MiXCR, with one record for every CDR3 protein. The sample lists 40,000 to 55,000 distinct CDR3 sequences, roughly 9.8% seen once, with about 8.6% in the top ten. Input material: whole blood. The receptors were sampled from an adult who was a healthcare worker with PCR-confirmed SARS-CoV-2 infection or an uninfected control (not recorded which). CDR3s include the opening cysteine and the closing phenylalanine or tryptophan. The order of the fields is J gene, D gene, V gene, clone size, CDR3 protein, CDR3 DNA. D genes are given only for firm matches. Where a row states a size, it is once, few, many or the class of an expanded clone; other rows omit it.

>TRBJ2-7|TRBD1|TRBV28|NA
CASSKGAELRYEQYF
TGTGCCAGCTCCAAGGGGGCCGAACTTCGCTACGAGCAGTACTTC
>TRBJ1-2|NA|TRBV5-1|few
CASSLGGGRNGYTF
TGCGCCAGCAGCTTGGGAGGAGGGCGGAATGGCTACACCTTC
>TRBJ1-1|TRBD1|TRBV4-1|few
CASSQPRPQGVNTEAFF
TGCGCCAGCAGCCAGCCCAGGCCCCAGGGGGTGAACACTGAAGCTTTCTTT
>TRBJ1-5|NA|TRBV2|NA
CVSKENRNSNQPQHF
TGTGTCAGCAAAGAGAATCGAAATAGCAATCAGCCCCAGCATTTT
>TRBJ1-5|NA|TRBV28|many
CASSLGAVDQPQHF
TGTGCCAGCAGTTTAGGGGCAGTGGATCAGCCCCAGCATTTT
>TRBJ2-7|TRBD2|TRBV28|few
CASSLRLATYEQYF
TGTGCCAGCAGCCTCCGACTAGCCACCTACGAGCAGTACTTC
>TRBJ2-1|TRBD2|TRBV7-2|many
CASSLRGGTSGRPANEQFF
TGTGCCAGCAGCTTAAGGGGGGGTACTAGCGGTCGCCCCGCAAATGAGCAGTTCTTC
>TRBJ1-1|NA|TRBV27|NA
CASSQSGTSNTEAFF
TGTGCCAGCAGTCAATCCGGGACGTCGAACACTGAAGCTTTCTTT
>TRBJ2-3|TRBD2|TRBV3-1|many
CASSQGLAGGPEDTQYF
TGTGCCAGCAGCCAAGGACTAGCGGGAGGGCCAGAAGATACGCAGTATTTT
>TRBJ1-1|NA|TRBV5-1|many
CASSLMYSRNTEAFF
TGCGCCAGCAGCTTGATGTACAGCCGGAACACTGAAGCTTTCTTT
>TRBJ2-7|NA|TRBV2|few
CASGGGGPVYEQYF
TGTGCCAGCGGTGGGGGCGGGCCCGTTTACGAGCAGTACTTC
>TRBJ2-2|NA|TRBV9|few
CASSPWGPGELFF
TGTGCCAGCAGCCCTTGGGGTCCCGGGGAGCTGTTTTTT
>TRBJ2-1|TRBD1|TRBV11-3|NA
CASSLDRGRISEQFF
TGTGCCAGCAGCCTGGACAGGGGGCGCATCTCCGAGCAGTTCTTC
>TRBJ2-7|TRBD2|TRBV20-1|many
CSARDPGTSGSNEQYF
TGCAGTGCTAGAGATCCCGGGACTAGCGGGAGTAACGAGCAGTACTTC
>TRBJ2-5|NA|TRBV30|many
CAWSTPITRLLQETQYF
TGTGCCTGGAGTACCCCAATCACCCGTCTACTACAAGAGACCCAGTACTTC
>TRBJ1-2|NA|TRBV15|few
CATSRDRDSVPYGYTF
TGTGCCACCAGCAGAGATCGCGACAGCGTCCCTTATGGCTACACCTTC
>TRBJ2-5|NA|TRBV4-1|many
CASRSTRGREVLETQYF
TGCGCCAGCAGGTCGACTAGAGGTCGTGAAGTTTTAGAGACCCAGTACTTC
>TRBJ2-7|NA|TRBV20-1|NA
CSASPAYEQYF
TGCAGTGCTAGTCCCGCCTACGAGCAGTACTTC
>TRBJ1-1|NA|TRBV6-1|many
CASSPSRGNTEAFF
TGTGCCAGCAGTCCTTCACGGGGGAACACTGAAGCTTTCTTT
>TRBJ1-2|NA|TRBV7-9|many
CASSTLPGPSPF
TGTGCCAGCAGCACGCTCCCGGGGCCTTCCCCATTC
>TRBJ2-7|NA|TRBV29-1|NA
CSALPPEGYEQYF
TGCAGCGCACTACCTCCGGAAGGCTACGAGCAGTACTTC
>TRBJ2-2|TRBD2|TRBV7-9|many
CASSSLPGLASGELFF
TGTGCCAGCAGCTCACTACCGGGACTAGCCTCCGGGGAGCTGTTTTTT
>TRBJ2-1|TRBD2|TRBV2|many
CASRTSGREGLFDEQFF
TGTGCCAGCAGGACTAGCGGGAGGGAGGGCCTCTTCGATGAGCAGTTCTTC
>TRBJ2-5|NA|TRBV11-2|many
CASSYDRARGETQYF
TGTGCCAGCAGCTACGACAGGGCCCGGGGGGAGACCCAGTACTTC
>TRBJ1-1|NA|TRBV18|NA
CASSPLPYPGDTEAFF
TGTGCCAGCTCACCATTGCCATACCCAGGGGACACTGAAGCTTTCTTT
>TRBJ2-3|TRBD2|TRBV29-1|NA
CSVRLATDTQYF
TGCAGCGTCCGACTAGCTACAGATACGCAGTATTTT
>TRBJ1-2|TRBD1|TRBV29-1|many
CSVLGQGDGYTF
TGCAGCGTTCTCGGACAGGGCGATGGCTACACCTTC
>TRBJ2-1|NA|TRBV3-1|few
CASSPGDRKQFF
TGTGCCAGCAGTCCTGGGGACCGCAAGCAGTTCTTC
>TRBJ2-7|NA|TRBV7-9|NA
CASSSSRADIGEQYF
TGTGCCAGCAGCTCCAGTAGGGCGGATATTGGCGAGCAGTACTTC
>TRBJ1-1|NA|TRBV3-1|few
CASSQEAWGGRAFF
TGTGCCAGCAGCCAAGAGGCTTGGGGGGGACGAGCTTTCTTT
>TRBJ2-5|TRBD1|TRBV28|few
CASSLNRGAQYF
TGTGCCAGCAGTTTAAACAGGGGGGCCCAGTACTTC
>TRBJ1-2|NA|TRBV29-1|once
CSVRAFYGYTF
TGCAGCGTGAGGGCCTTCTATGGCTACACCTTC
>TRBJ2-3|NA|TRBV5-1|many
CASSLGRRPVTDTQYF
TGCGCCAGCAGCTTGGGAAGGCGGCCGGTGACAGATACGCAGTATTTT
>TRBJ2-5|NA|TRBV29-1|many
CSVLQTRRETQYF
TGCAGCGTCCTACAGACTAGACGGGAGACCCAGTACTTC
>TRBJ1-6|NA|TRBV7-2|NA
CASSPRDSGNSPLHF
TGTGCCAGCAGCCCGCGGGACTCCGGCAATTCACCCCTCCACTTT
>TRBJ2-4|NA|TRBV5-1|many
CASSGTGDPTRSIQYF
TGCGCCAGCAGCGGTACTGGGGACCCGACGAGGAGCATTCAGTACTTC
>TRBJ2-7|NA|TRBV29-1|NA
CSVEEGQGDEQYF
TGCAGCGTTGAAGAGGGTCAGGGAGACGAGCAGTACTTC
>TRBJ2-1|TRBD2|TRBV5-1|few
CASSLEPGLLDNEQFF
TGCGCCAGCAGCTTGGAACCGGGACTACTGGACAATGAGCAGTTCTTC
>TRBJ2-6|TRBD1|TRBV14|many
CASRRTGTGANVLTF
TGTGCCAGCAGGAGGACAGGGACTGGGGCCAACGTCCTGACTTTC
>TRBJ2-1|NA|TRBV12-3/TRBV12-4|many
CASSFAGDNEQFF
TGTGCCAGCAGTTTTGCAGGGGACAATGAGCAGTTCTTC
>TRBJ1-3|NA|TRBV30|many
CACQGNSGNTIYF
TGTGCCTGTCAGGGAAACTCTGGAAACACCATATATTTT
>TRBJ2-1|NA|TRBV2|few
CASPLQGGSDEFF
TGTGCCAGCCCCCTACAGGGCGGTTCGGACGAGTTCTTC
>TRBJ1-6|NA|TRBV11-2|few
CASSSLGGSGSPLHF
TGTGCCAGCAGCTCCCTCGGAGGGTCGGGGTCACCCCTCCACTTT
>TRBJ2-7|NA|TRBV7-8|NA
CASSLAGQYEQYF
TGTGCCAGCAGCTTAGCCGGACAGTACGAGCAGTACTTC
>TRBJ2-1|NA|TRBV30|NA
CAWSALAGRLYNEQFF
TGTGCCTGGAGTGCCTTGGCGGGACGGCTTTACAATGAGCAGTTCTTC